The clone carrying this TCR beta chain was seen more than once but under ten times. Using immunoSEQ multiplex PCR, the repertoire was profiled, and TCRdb retains in-frame clones only, with some absent. The sample yields about 190,000 clones, about 89% seen once. This entry is derived from a study of control samples from healthy donors and cancer patients. Trimming shortened V by 5 bases and J by 6 bases, and 12 bases separated the two germline ends. The CDR3 is 13 residues long. Germline V gene data show CDR1 as SNHLY and CDR2 as FYNNEI. The sequence was collected from a man aged 25-40 years in good health. Sequenced: blood. J is TRBJ2-3 and V is TRBV2; no firm D call. The CDR3, as DNA: TGTGCCAGCAGTTTGTCTTTAATGGATACGCAGTATTTT. Its translation is CASSLSLMDTQYF.